This T cell receptor beta chain was sequenced during a study of blood T cell repertoires in COVID-19. Study background: PBMCs, B-cell-depleted T cells, or T cells provided the cDNA or gDNA that made up the material.

V lost 6 bases to trimming and J lost 5 bases; unmatched junction nucleotides: 6. This CDR3 spans 13 amino acids. Germline V gene data show CDR1 as MNHEY and CDR2 as SVGAGI. Clones were read by immunoSEQ multiplex PCR, and TCRdb kept only the in-frame ones, dropping some. The sample has 150,000 to 170,000 clones, roughly 80% seen once. V usage is TRBV6-5 and J usage is TRBJ1-2; 7 nucleotides match TRBD1. The TCR was taken from an elderly woman with acute or convalescent COVID-19. The sample comprised peripheral blood. Written as DNA, the CDR3 is TGTGCCAGCAGGGACAGGTCCTTATATGGCTACACCTTC. This sequence encodes CASRDRSLYGYTF.